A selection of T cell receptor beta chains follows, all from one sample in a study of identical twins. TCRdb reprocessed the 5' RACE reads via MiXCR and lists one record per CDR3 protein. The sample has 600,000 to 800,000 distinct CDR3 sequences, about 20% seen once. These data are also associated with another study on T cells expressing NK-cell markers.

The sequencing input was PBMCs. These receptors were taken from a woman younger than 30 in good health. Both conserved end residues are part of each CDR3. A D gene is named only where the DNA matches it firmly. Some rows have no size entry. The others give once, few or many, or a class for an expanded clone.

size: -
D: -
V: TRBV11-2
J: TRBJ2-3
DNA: TGTGCCAGCAGCTCCTTGAGGGGGGTAGATACGCAGTATTTT
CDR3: CASSSLRGVDTQYF

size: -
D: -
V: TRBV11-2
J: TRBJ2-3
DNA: TGTGCCAGCAGCTCAACAAATACGCAGTATTTT
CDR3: CASSSTNTQYF

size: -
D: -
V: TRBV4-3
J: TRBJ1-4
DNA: TGCGCCAGCAGCCAAGAAGGAGAAAAACTGTTTTTT
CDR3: CASSQEGEKLFF

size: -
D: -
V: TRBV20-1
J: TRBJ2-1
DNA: TGCAGTGCTAGTGGTCACCATTACAATGAGCAGTTCTTC
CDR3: CSASGHHYNEQFF

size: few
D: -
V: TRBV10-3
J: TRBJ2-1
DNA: TGTGCCATCAGTAACCAGTATGAGCAGTTCTTC
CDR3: CAISNQYEQFF

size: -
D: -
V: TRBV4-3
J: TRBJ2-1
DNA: TGCGCCAGCAGCCAAGATGCGAGAGAGCAGTTCTTC
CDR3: CASSQDAREQFF

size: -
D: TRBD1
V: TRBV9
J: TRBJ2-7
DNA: TGTGCCAGCAGCGTAGCTGGGACAGGGACCTACGAGCAGTACTTC
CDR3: CASSVAGTGTYEQYF

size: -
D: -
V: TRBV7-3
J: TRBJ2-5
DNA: TGTGCCAGCACCCTCCTTGGCAGGCCAAAGACCCAGTACTTC
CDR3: CASTLLGRPKTQYF

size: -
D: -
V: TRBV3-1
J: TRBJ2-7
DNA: TGTGCCAGCAGCCAAGAGGGGGGGGGCGGCGAGCAGTACTTC
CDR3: CASSQEGGGGEQYF

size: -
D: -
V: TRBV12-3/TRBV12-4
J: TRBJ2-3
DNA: TGTGCCAGCAGTTTAGTACAGCCCCTGTCCCACACAGATACGCAGTATTTT
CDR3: CASSLVQPLSHTDTQYF

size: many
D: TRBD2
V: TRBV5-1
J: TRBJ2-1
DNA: TGCGCCAGCAGCTTGGGAGCGGGAGGGCCTAATGAGCAGTTCTTC
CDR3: CASSLGAGGPNEQFF

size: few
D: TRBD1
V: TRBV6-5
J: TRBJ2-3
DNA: TGTGCCAGCAGTTCGTTTTTTAACAGGGGCGGTCGAAGTGGTACGCAGTATTTT
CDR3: CASSSFFNRGGRSGTQYF

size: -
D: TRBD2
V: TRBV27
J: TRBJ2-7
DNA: TGTGCCAGCAGTACCGGACTAGTCTCCTACGAGCAGTACTTC
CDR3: CASSTGLVSYEQYF

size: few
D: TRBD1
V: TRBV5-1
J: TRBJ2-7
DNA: TGCGCCAGCAGCTTGGATGGGACAGCGCTTTTCTACGAGCAGTACTTC
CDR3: CASSLDGTALFYEQYF